Shown below are 24 T cell receptor beta chains from a single sample sequenced in a study of glioma-infiltrating T cells after dendritic cell vaccination. The time point is: after dendritic cell vaccination, including at tumor progression/relapse. Repertoires were generated with immunoSEQ multiplex PCR, while TCRdb's copy carries only in-frame clones and drops some. Counted here are over 55,000 clones, approximately 83% occurring once; the ten biggest clones make up approximately 15%. This specimen consisted of blood, obtained after dendritic cell vaccination. The receptors were gathered from a human donor with glioblastoma.

The rearrangement uses TRBV21-1 and TRBJ1-3; the table's D call TRBD1 went unverified against the DNA. TRBV21-1 is shown as a pseudogene. CDR3 size: 11 residues. CDR3 protein: CARKGGNTIYF. The CDR3 bases are TGTGCCCGCAAGGGGGGAAACACCATATATTTT.

Only one count was recorded for this clone. The gene calls are TRBV5-1 and TRBJ1-6; D gene unclear. The CDR3 loop spans 13 amino acids. Germline-derived CDR1 and CDR2 are SGHRS and YFSETQ. V was clipped by 0 bases and J by 11 bases, with 9 bases between them. In nucleotides, the CDR3 is TGCGCCAGCAGCTTGGAGCCGAATCCACCCCTCCACTTT. It encodes CASSLEPNPPLHF.

CDR3 amino acids: CASSLGRAREPQHF. CDR3 bases: TGTGCCAGCAGCTTAGGCAGGGCCAGGGAGCCCCAGCATTTT. V gene TRBV7-2 combines with J gene TRBJ1-5; weak D call: TRBD1 (5 bases). V was clipped by 1 base and J by 8 bases, with 12 bases between them. The germline gives CDR1 SGHTA, CDR2 FQGNSA. This CDR3 region has 14 residues. Filled out from reference TRBV7-2 and TRBJ1-5, the complete variable domain reads GAGVSQSPSNKVTEKGKDVELRCDPISGHTALYWYRQSLGQGLEFLIYFQGNSAPDKSGLPSDRFSAERTGGSVSTLTIQRTQQEDSAVYLCASSLGRAREPQHFGDGTRLSIL.

This chain uses TRBV5-6 with TRBJ2-5, with 7 bases matching TRBD1. Trimming removed 4 bases from V and 2 bases from J; junction bases left unmatched: 5. Germline V gives CDR1 SGHDT, CDR2 YYEEEE. The CDR3 sequence is 14 residues long. The CDR3: CASSRTGQQETQYF. In DNA, the CDR3 is TGTGCCAGCAGCCGGACAGGTCAACAAGAGACCCAGTACTTC. Drawing the rest from reference TRBV5-6 and TRBJ2-5, the complete variable domain is DAGVTQSPTHLIKTRGQQVTLRCSPKSGHDTVSWYQQALGQGPQFIFQYYEEEERQRGNFPDRFSGHQFPNYSSELNVNALLLGDSALYLCASSRTGQQETQYFGPGTRLLVL.

The chain combines TRBV7-9 with TRBJ1-1, with D maybe TRBD1 (5 bases). Germline values: CDR1 SEHNR, CDR2 FQNEAQ (reference sequence). The V gene lost 5 bases and the J gene lost 3 bases, with 10 bases spanning the gap. The CDR3 contains 13 residues. The CDR3 here is CASSPGGYTEAFF. CDR3 sequence (DNA): TGTGCCAGCAGCCCCGGGGGATACACTGAAGCTTTCTTT.

The V and J genes are TRBV19 and TRBJ2-3; weak D call: TRBD2 (5 bases). The germline V gene has CDR1 LNHDA and CDR2 SQIVND (reference sequence). Trimming took 3 bases from V and 1 from J, leaving 20 bases between them. The CDR3 is 18 residues long. The CDR3 DNA follows: TGTGCCAGTAGTATTAGGCGTCGGGGTAGCCTACGCACAGATACGCAGTATTTT. It specifies CASSIRRRGSLRTDTQYF.

This clone was detected only a few times. Other DNA sequences within the sample encode an identical CDR3. The rearrangement links TRBV6-1 to TRBJ1-2; a possible D gene is TRBD1 (6 bases). CDR1 and CDR2 from the germline V gene are MNHNS and SASEGT. Trimming removed 5 bases from V and 4 bases from J, with 17 bases in between. The CDR3 has 15 amino acids. The CDR3 bases are TGTGCCAGCAGTATTACACAGGGAGAGGGCTATGGCTACACCTTC. Encoded protein: CASSITQGEGYGYTF.

This clone was found once. At the DNA level, this CDR3 is encoded by other sequences in the same sample as well. The chain couples TRBV7-2 to TRBJ1-6; 9 bases agree with TRBD1. The V segment lost 8 bases and the J segment 7 bases; nucleotides outside the gene matches: 12. Per the germline V gene, CDR1 is SGHTA and CDR2 is FQGNSA. The CDR3 totals 16 residues. This CDR3 reads CASSASLGQGNSPLHF. The CDR3 DNA reads as TGTGCCAGCTCGGCTTCCCTCGGACAGGGGAATTCACCCCTCCACTTT.

The chain has TRBV6-6 and TRBJ1-5; D remains unclear. The CDR3 length is 13 residues. Trimming pared 5 bases from V and 7 bases from J, leaving 12 bases between. CDR1 is MNHNY and CDR2 is SVGAGI in the germline V gene (reference sequence). The chain's CDR3 is CASSISTIQPQHF. CDR3 DNA: TGTGCCAGCAGTATATCGACAATCCAGCCCCAGCATTTT.

This chain uses TRBV7-9 with TRBJ1-5, with D unresolved. The germline gives CDR1 SEHNR, CDR2 FQNEAQ (reference sequence). This CDR3 region has 14 residues. V lost 5 bases and J 8 bases, leaving 16 bases between the germline ends. The CDR3 here is CASSGHGVSEPQHF. The CDR3 nucleotides are TGTGCCAGCAGCGGCCACGGGGTCTCCGAGCCCCAGCATTTT.

This chain uses TRBV19 with TRBJ1-3, with a tentative D call TRBD1 (5 bases). The CDR3 totals 15 residues. V gave up 6 bases and J gave up 1 base, with 13 bases separating them. The V gene's germline CDR1 is LNHDA and CDR2 SQIVND (reference sequence). The CDR3 loop is CASRQAAVSGNTIYF. Here the CDR3 DNA reads TGTGCCAGTAGACAGGCGGCGGTGTCTGGAAACACCATATATTTT.

The V and J genes are TRBV5-5 and TRBJ1-5, with TRBD1 as a possible D gene (5 bases). The CDR3 covers 19 residues. The germline V gene has CDR1 SGHKS and CDR2 YYEKEE (reference sequence). Between the trimmed V and J ends, which lost 6 bases and 0 bases, there was a span of 25 bases. CDR3 coding DNA: TGTGCCAGCACCCCCCGGGGGGGGGACGCTGATTATAGCAATCAGCCCCAGCATTTT. This codes for CASTPRGGDADYSNQPQHF.

About this clone: Other DNA variants within this sample encode the same CDR3. The chain joins TRBV5-1 to TRBJ2-5, with a possible D match to TRBD1 (6 bases). Germline loops: CDR1 SGHRS, CDR2 YFSETQ. Trimming removed 0 bases at V and 2 bases at J, with 8 bases between. This CDR3 comprises 14 residues. CDR3 bases: TGCGCCAGCAGCTTGGCTGGACAGCAAGAGACCCAGTACTTC. This gives the protein CASSLAGQQETQYF. Combining the CDR3 with reference TRBV5-1 and TRBJ2-5 gives the whole variable domain KAGVTQTPRYLIKTRGQQVTLSCSPISGHRSVSWYQQTPGQGLQFLFEYFSETQRNKGNFPGRFSGRQFSNSRSEMNVSTLELGDSALYLCASSLAGQQETQYFGPGTRLLVL.

V usage is TRBV27 and J usage is TRBJ2-7, with a tentative D call TRBD1 (6 bases). CDR3 length equals 14 residues. Germline V gene sequence: CDR1 MNHEY, CDR2 SMNVEV (reference sequence). Trimming left V 3 bases short and J 3 bases short, with 12 bases between. The CDR3 DNA is TGTGCCAGCAGTTTTGGGGGCGTCGACTACGAGCAGTACTTC. Encoded protein: CASSFGGVDYEQYF.

This chain joins TRBV4-3 and TRBJ1-4; TRBD1 matches 10 bases. Losses at the gene ends were 3 bases for V and 8 bases for J; bases not matched to a gene: 9. The germline V gene encodes CDR1 LGHNA and CDR2 YSLEER. CDR3 size: 16 residues. The DNA for the CDR3 is TGCGCCAGCAGCCACCTCTTGGACAGGGGGAACGAAAAACTGTTTTTT. It codes for CASSHLLDRGNEKLFF.

The chain combines TRBV6-1 with TRBJ1-2; D call uncertain. Germline V gene data show CDR1 as MNHNS and CDR2 as SASEGT. The CDR3 sequence is 11 residues long. The V and J ends lost 7 bases and 1 base respectively, with 4 bases between them. The CDR3 nucleotides read TGTGCCAGCACCCTTAACTATGGCTACACCTTC. It translates to CASTLNYGYTF.

In its sample, this clone was seen once. The chain couples TRBV11-2 to TRBJ2-2; TRBD1 aligns across 9 bases. Germline lookup yields CDR1 SGHAT and CDR2 FQNNGV. The CDR3 runs to 17 residues. J lost 4 bases, V lost 5 bases, and 11 bases had no gene match. The CDR3 sequence is CASSRLQGAHLTGELFF. For the CDR3, the DNA is TGTGCCAGCAGCCGACTACAGGGGGCGCATCTCACCGGGGAGCTGTTTTTT.

V usage is TRBV6-5 and J usage is TRBJ1-1, with 10 bases fitting TRBD1. V lost 6 bases, J lost 8 bases, and 9 bases stayed unmatched. This CDR3 has 14 amino acids. Germline lookup yields CDR1 MNHEY and CDR2 SVGAGI. CDR3 in DNA: TGTGCCAGCAGGCGTGGGACAGGGGCAACCGAAGCTTTCTTT. As protein: CASRRGTGATEAFF.

The chain combines TRBV30 with TRBJ1-2; a weak D match, TRBD1 (5 bases). V gave up 1 base and J gave up 5 bases, with 17 bases separating them. The CDR3 runs to 15 residues. CDR1 is GTSNPN and CDR2 is SVGIG in the germline V gene (reference sequence). The CDR3 here is CAWSGGVRGIYGYTF. CDR3 nucleotide sequence: TGTGCCTGGAGTGGGGGGGTTCGAGGGATTTATGGCTACACCTTC.

J is TRBJ2-2 and V is TRBV27; D call uncertain. The germline V gene has CDR1 MNHEY and CDR2 SMNVEV (reference sequence). This CDR3 contains 13 residues. Trimming took 6 bases from V and 7 from J, leaving 12 bases between them. Here the CDR3 reads CASRSGYNGELFF. Here the CDR3 DNA reads TGTGCCAGCAGGTCAGGTTATAACGGGGAGCTGTTTTTT.

The CDR3, as DNA: TGCGCCAGCAGCCAAACTCTGGGGGCACTTAATTCACCCCTCCACTTT. Translation gives CASSQTLGALNSPLHF. V and J are TRBV4-1 and TRBJ1-6; D may be TRBD1 (6 bases). Trimming stripped 2 bases from V and 6 bases from J, with 14 bases between. The CDR3 runs 16 residues. In germline, CDR1 is MGHRA, CDR2 YSYEKL.

The chain combines TRBV25-1 with TRBJ1-6; 7 bases are shared with TRBD1. The CDR3 runs to 15 residues. Germline V gene data show CDR1 as MGHDK and CDR2 as SYGVNS. V lost 4 bases and J lost 5; bases outside the gene matches: 5. CDR3 sequence reads: CASSAQGRDNSPLHF. For the CDR3, the DNA is TGTGCCAGCAGTGCACAGGGGCGAGATAATTCACCCCTCCACTTT.

Comment on this clone: The junction does not match germline at one end; this may be a read error. CDR3 sequence (DNA): TGTGCCAGTAGTATAGGCGGGGCTTCTAATGAAAAACCGTTTTTT. This translates into CASSIGGASNEKPFF. The chain carries TRBV19 and TRBJ1-4; maybe TRBD1 (5 bases). Germline assignment: CDR1 LNHDA and CDR2 SQIVND (reference sequence). CDR3 length equals 15 residues.

The rearrangement joins TRBV30 to TRBJ1-2; TRBD1 matches 9 bases. Germline CDR1 reads GTSNPN; CDR2 reads SVGIG (reference sequence). The CDR3 is made up of 14 amino acids. V lost 3 bases, J lost 2 bases, and 4 bases stayed unmatched. The CDR3 loop is CAWSGDRENYGYTF. CDR3 in DNA: TGTGCCTGGAGCGGGGACAGGGAGAACTATGGCTACACCTTC. Full variable domain (missing parts from reference TRBV30 and TRBJ1-2): SQTIHQWPATLVQPVGSPLSLECTVEGTSNPNLYWYRQAAGRGLQLLFYSVGIGQISSEVPQNLSASRPQDRQFILSSKKLLLSDSGFYLCAWSGDRENYGYTFGSGTRLTVV.